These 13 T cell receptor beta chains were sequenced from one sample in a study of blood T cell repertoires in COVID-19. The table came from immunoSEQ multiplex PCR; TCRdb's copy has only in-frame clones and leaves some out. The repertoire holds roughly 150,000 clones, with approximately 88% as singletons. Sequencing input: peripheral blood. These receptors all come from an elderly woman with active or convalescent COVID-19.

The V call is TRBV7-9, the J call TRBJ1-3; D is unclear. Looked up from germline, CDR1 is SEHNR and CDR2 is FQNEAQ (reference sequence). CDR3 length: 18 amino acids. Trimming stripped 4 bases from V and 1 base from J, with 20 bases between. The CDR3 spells CASSSPERLPFSGNTIYF. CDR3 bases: TGTGCCAGCAGCTCCCCCGAGAGGCTCCCCTTTTCTGGAAACACCATATATTTT.

CDR3 DNA sequence: TGTGCCAGCAGCCAAGCGGACAGGACCGCCGAGGGCTACACCTTC. Translated: CASSQADRTAEGYTF. V is TRBV3-1 (or the pseudogene TRBV3-2) and J is TRBJ1-2; TRBD1 aligns across 7 bases. In germline, CDR1 is LGHDT, CDR2 YNNKEL (reference sequence). The V and J ends lost 1 base and 8 bases, in that order; junction bases with no gene match: 10. CDR3 length: 15 residues.

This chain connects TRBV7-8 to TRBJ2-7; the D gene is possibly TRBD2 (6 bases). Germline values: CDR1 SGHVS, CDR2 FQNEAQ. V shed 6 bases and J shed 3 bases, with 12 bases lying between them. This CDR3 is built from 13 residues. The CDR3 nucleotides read TGTGCCAGCAGTAAAGGGGAGGTCTACGAGCAGTACTTC. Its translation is CASSKGEVYEQYF. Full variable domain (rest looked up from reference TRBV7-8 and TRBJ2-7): GAGVSQSPRYKVAKRGQDVALRCDPISGHVSLFWYQQALGQGPEFLTYFQNEAQLDKSGLPSDRFFAERPEGSVSTLKIQRTQQEDSAVYLCASSKGEVYEQYFGPGTRLTVT.

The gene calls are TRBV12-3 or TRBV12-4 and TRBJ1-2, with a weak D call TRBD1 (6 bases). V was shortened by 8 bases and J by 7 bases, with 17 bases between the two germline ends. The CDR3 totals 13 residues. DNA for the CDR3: TGTGCCAGCGGTACAGGGACCCCCCTTGGCTACACCTTC. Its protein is CASGTGTPLGYTF.

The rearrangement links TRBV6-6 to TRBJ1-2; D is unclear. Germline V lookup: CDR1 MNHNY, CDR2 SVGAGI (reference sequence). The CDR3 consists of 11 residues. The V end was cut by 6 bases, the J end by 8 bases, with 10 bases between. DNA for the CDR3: TGTGCCAGCAGGGCCCTTTTGGGCTACACCTTC. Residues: CASRALLGYTF.

CDR3 sequence reads: CASSLAGGPTDTQYF. The CDR3 DNA is TGTGCCAGCAGTCTAGCGGGGGGGCCTACAGATACGCAGTATTTT. The rearrangement links TRBV6-5 to TRBJ2-3, with 12 bases fitting TRBD2. Trimming cost V 5 bases and J 3 bases; bases outside gene matches: 3. Germline V lookup: CDR1 MNHEY, CDR2 SVGAGI. The CDR3 length is 15 residues.

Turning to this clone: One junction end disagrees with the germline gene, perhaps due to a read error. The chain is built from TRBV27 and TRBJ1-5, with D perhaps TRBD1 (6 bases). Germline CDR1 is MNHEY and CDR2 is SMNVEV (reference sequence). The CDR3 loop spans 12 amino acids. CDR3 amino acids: CATKQGNRPQHF. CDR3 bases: TGTGCCACAAAACAGGGTAATCGGCCCCAGCATTTT.

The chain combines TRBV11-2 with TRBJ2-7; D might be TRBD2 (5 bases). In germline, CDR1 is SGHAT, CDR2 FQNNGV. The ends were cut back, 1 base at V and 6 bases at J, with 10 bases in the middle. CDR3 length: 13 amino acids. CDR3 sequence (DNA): TGTGCCAGCAGCTTAGGTCCTAGCCGCGAGCAGTACTTC. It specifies CASSLGPSREQYF. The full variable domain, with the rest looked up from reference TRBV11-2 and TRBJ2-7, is EAGVAQSPRYKIIEKRQSVAFWCNPISGHATLYWYQQILGQGPKLLIQFQNNGVVDDSQLPKDRFSAERLKGVDSTLKIQPAKLEDSAVYLCASSLGPSREQYFGPGTRLTVT.

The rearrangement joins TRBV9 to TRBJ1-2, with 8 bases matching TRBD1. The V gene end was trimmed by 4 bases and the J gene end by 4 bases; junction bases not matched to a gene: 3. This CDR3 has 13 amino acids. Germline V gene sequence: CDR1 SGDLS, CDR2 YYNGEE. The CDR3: CASSPGTGYGYTF. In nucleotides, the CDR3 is TGTGCCAGCAGCCCCGGGACAGGCTATGGCTACACCTTC.

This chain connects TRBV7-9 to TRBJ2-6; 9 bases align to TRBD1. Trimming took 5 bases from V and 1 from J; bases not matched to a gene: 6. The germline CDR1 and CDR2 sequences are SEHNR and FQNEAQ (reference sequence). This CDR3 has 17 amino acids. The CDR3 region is CASSLSDRGSGANVLTF. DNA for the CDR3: TGTGCCAGCAGCCTCTCGGACAGGGGTTCTGGGGCCAACGTCCTGACTTTC.

The CDR3 here is CASSVLINPYNSPLHF. For the CDR3, the DNA is TGTGCCAGCAGCGTACTAATAAACCCCTATAATTCACCCCTCCACTTT. The gene calls are TRBV5-6 and TRBJ1-6; D remains ambiguous. Germline CDR1 is SGHDT and CDR2 is YYEEEE. The CDR3 is 16 amino acids. The V end lost 4 bases, the J end lost 2 bases, and 13 bases lay between the germline ends.

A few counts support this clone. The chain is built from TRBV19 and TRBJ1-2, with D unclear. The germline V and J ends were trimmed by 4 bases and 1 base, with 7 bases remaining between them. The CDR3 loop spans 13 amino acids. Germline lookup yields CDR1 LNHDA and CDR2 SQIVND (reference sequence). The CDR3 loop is CASSTQVNYGYTF. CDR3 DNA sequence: TGTGCCAGTAGTACCCAGGTTAACTATGGCTACACCTTC.

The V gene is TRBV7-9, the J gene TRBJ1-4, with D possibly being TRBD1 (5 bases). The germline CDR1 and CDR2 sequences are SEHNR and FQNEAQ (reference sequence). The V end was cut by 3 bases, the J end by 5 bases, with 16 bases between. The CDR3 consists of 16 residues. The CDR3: CASSLRIGGENEKLFF. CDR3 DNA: TGTGCCAGCAGCTTGAGAATCGGGGGAGAGAATGAAAAACTGTTTTTT.